This T cell receptor (beta chain) was recorded in a study of T cell responses to AZD1222 COVID-19 vaccine. The study, taken as a whole, reports: The number of AZD1222 recipients seropositive at baseline was only five or six. The study reported that nearly half of spike-specific TCRs target unmutated variant regions.

Pooling was applied to second doses at about 4 or about 12 weeks. Assay used: immunoSEQ multiplex PCR; TCRdb lists only in-frame clones, some missing. Of 150,000 to 250,000 clones listed, roughly nine tenths were seen once; the top ten hold 3.4%. This clone was observed a single time. Antigen unknown. CDR3 length equals 15 residues. V dropped 3 bases and J dropped 4; count of bases not matched to a gene: 8. The germline V gene encodes CDR1 MDHEN and CDR2 SYDVKM. This clonotype was obtained from an adult who received the AZD1222 COVID-19 vaccine. V usage is TRBV28 and J usage is TRBJ1-2; 7 positions match TRBD1. The input for sequencing was peripheral blood, taken 28 days after the second AZD1222 dose. The CDR3 reads CASSLGTVLTYGYTF. CDR3 nucleotides: TGTGCCAGCAGTTTGGGGACAGTGCTTACCTATGGCTACACCTTC.